Listed below are T cell receptor beta chains from one sample, sequenced in a study of blood T cells in healthy people across ages. TCRdb itself ran the 5' RACE reads through MiXCR, one entry per CDR3 protein. Of around 710,000 distinct CDR3 sequences in the sample, 40% to 45% were seen once. The specimen sequenced was blood. These receptors were collected from a woman aged 55-70 years in good health. CDR3s include the opening cysteine and the closing phenylalanine or tryptophan. The order of the fields is clone size, V gene, CDR3 protein. For some rows the clone size is stated as once, few or many, or as a class when expanded; others skip it.

clone_size: -
v_call: TRBV12-3/TRBV12-4
cdr3_aa: CASSLTAGGPSRTDTQYF

clone_size: -
v_call: TRBV7-9
cdr3_aa: CANSPRQAITDTQYF

clone_size: few
v_call: TRBV3-1
cdr3_aa: CASSPRLAGVGEQYF

clone_size: -
v_call: TRBV15
cdr3_aa: CATSRDGDYNSYEQYF

clone_size: -
v_call: TRBV6-5
cdr3_aa: CASSYTPSGANVLTF

clone_size: -
v_call: TRBV6-1
cdr3_aa: CASRLGLAGAGEQYF

clone_size: few
v_call: TRBV20-1
cdr3_aa: CSARQAMNTGELFF

clone_size: -
v_call: TRBV25-1
cdr3_aa: CASSDTGTENNEQFF

clone_size: -
v_call: TRBV18
cdr3_aa: CASSPFPYNEQFF

clone_size: -
v_call: TRBV12-3/TRBV12-4
cdr3_aa: CASRTAGGATGELFF

clone_size: -
v_call: TRBV28
cdr3_aa: CAGSSYDRSREQYF

clone_size: few
v_call: TRBV3-1
cdr3_aa: CASSQLTGTSVHEQFF

clone_size: -
v_call: TRBV18
cdr3_aa: CASRADGNQPQHF

clone_size: few
v_call: TRBV18
cdr3_aa: CASSLKREGNYEQYF

clone_size: -
v_call: TRBV12-3/TRBV12-4
cdr3_aa: CASSFPPRQPDNTDTQYF

clone_size: many
v_call: TRBV29-1
cdr3_aa: CSGGRAAETQYF

clone_size: -
v_call: TRBV27
cdr3_aa: CASSLSPPGQGETQYF

clone_size: few
v_call: TRBV3-1
cdr3_aa: CASSQVKGLQETQYF